The 26 T cell receptor beta chains given below trace back to one sample, sequenced in a study of blood T cell repertoires in COVID-19 (dated by TCRdb to 2019 to 2021). Library prep was done by the immunoSEQ multiplex PCR assay. TCRdb stores this immuneACCESS table with in-frame sequences only. Part of the clones is absent; in the studies checked, under half of the shortfall reflects unresolved V genes, and no reason is known for the rest. The table for this sample lists 400,000 or so clones; 85% to 90% of them were counted only once. In total, the top ten clones hold 0.95% to 1.3% of the sample. Sequencing was done on a sample of PBMCs or T cells enriched from blood (not recorded which). Every receptor here comes from a man younger than 40 who had recovered from COVID-19.

The chain employs TRBV28 and TRBJ1-1; D possibly corresponds to TRBD1 (5 bases). V lost 6 bases, J lost 7 bases, and 12 bases lay in between. CDR1 is MDHEN and CDR2 is SYDVKM in the germline V gene. The CDR3 is 12 residues long. The DNA of the CDR3 is TGTGCCAGCAGATCTCCTACAGGTGAAGCTTTCTTT. It codes for CASRSPTGEAFF.

The rearrangement uses TRBV28 and TRBJ2-1, with TRBD1 matching 7 bases. CDR3 size: 12 residues. V lost 4 bases and J lost 7; bases outside the gene matches: 1. Germline V CDR1 and CDR2: MDHEN, SYDVKM. The CDR3 sequence: CASSSGQNEQFF. CDR3 nucleotide sequence: TGTGCCAGCAGTTCGGGACAGAATGAGCAGTTCTTC.

The J gene is TRBJ1-1, the V gene TRBV12-3 or TRBV12-4; D unclear. V was shortened by 2 bases and J by 8 bases, with 12 bases between the two germline ends. The CDR3 spans 13 residues. This chain's CDR3 is CASSLKRNSEAFF. In nucleotides, the CDR3 is TGTGCCAGCAGTTTAAAGAGAAACTCGGAAGCTTTCTTT.

The chain carries TRBV2 and TRBJ1-5, with 9 bases matching TRBD1. This CDR3 comprises 13 residues. Germline values: CDR1 SNHLY, CDR2 FYNNEI. With V trimmed by 8 bases and J by 10 bases, 9 bases remained unmatched. CDR3 loop: CASRGTGYSPQHF. For the CDR3, the DNA is TGTGCCAGCCGTGGGACAGGGTATTCTCCCCAGCATTTT.

The chain is built from TRBV12-3 or TRBV12-4 and TRBJ2-7, with D perhaps TRBD1 (5 bases). The CDR3 is 12 residues long. Trimming removed 6 bases at V and 5 bases at J, with 11 bases between. The CDR3 DNA reads as TGTGCCAGCAGCTCAGGGTTCGACGAGCAGTACTTC. This sequence encodes CASSSGFDEQYF.

The CDR3 loop is CASRVLAGTSDTQYF. The CDR3 DNA is TGTGCCAGCAGGGTACTAGCGGGAACCTCAGATACGCAGTATTTT. V gene TRBV2 combines with J gene TRBJ2-3; 10 bases map to TRBD2. The germline gives CDR1 SNHLY, CDR2 FYNNEI. The length of the CDR3 is 15 residues. The junction had 7 bases not matched to a gene; V was cut back by 6 bases and J by 4 bases.

J is TRBJ1-2 and V is TRBV5-4, with 8 bases identical to TRBD1. This CDR3 is 16 amino acids long. Losses at the gene ends were 4 bases for V and 7 bases for J; bases not matched to a gene: 15. Germline V gene sequence: CDR1 SGHNT, CDR2 YYREEE (reference sequence). The CDR3 is CASSIGQGKEFSGYTF. In DNA, the CDR3 is TGTGCCAGCAGCATAGGACAGGGAAAGGAATTCTCTGGCTACACCTTC.

This chain uses TRBV7-2 with TRBJ2-5, with TRBD1 matching over 7 bases. After removal of 5 bases from V and 1 base from J, the junction contained 7 bases not matched to a gene. CDR3 length equals 15 residues. Germline V gives CDR1 SGHTA, CDR2 FQGNSA. The CDR3 loop reads CASSEPTGSQETQYF. CDR3 DNA: TGTGCCAGCAGCGAACCGACAGGGAGCCAAGAGACCCAGTACTTC.

V usage is TRBV28 and J usage is TRBJ2-2; D is unresolved. Germline lookup yields CDR1 MDHEN and CDR2 SYDVKM. Trimming pared 8 bases from V and 5 bases from J, leaving 6 bases between. CDR3 length: 11 residues. The CDR3 DNA sequence: TGTGCCAGCCTAGGAACCGGGGAGCTGTTTTTT. Its protein product is CASLGTGELFF.

V is TRBV19 and J is TRBJ2-7; D possibly corresponds to TRBD2 (5 bases). The CDR3 consists of 13 residues. Germline V gives CDR1 LNHDA, CDR2 SQIVND (reference sequence). The V gene lost 3 bases and the J gene lost 5 bases, with 11 bases spanning the gap. CDR3 nucleotide sequence: TGTGCCAGTAGTATGCAGACGGGAAACGAGCAGTACTTC. It encodes CASSMQTGNEQYF.

The gene calls are TRBV10-3 and TRBJ1-6; no firm D call. Between the trimmed V and J ends, which lost 3 bases and 5 bases, there was a span of 8 bases. CDR3 size: 14 residues. Germline values: CDR1 ENHRY, CDR2 SYGVKD. In DNA, the CDR3 is TGTGCCATCAGTGAACCGGGGAATAATTCACCCCTCCACTTT. Residues: CAISEPGNNSPLHF.

This clone was counted once. The V gene is TRBV5-1, the J gene TRBJ2-7; 7 nucleotides line up with TRBD2. Germline-derived CDR1 and CDR2 are SGHRS and YFSETQ. There are 13 residues in the CDR3. V lost 4 bases, J lost 5 bases, and 6 bases stayed unmatched. CDR3 sequence reads: CASSIQRDHEQYF. The CDR3 DNA sequence: TGCGCCAGCAGCATCCAGCGGGACCACGAGCAGTACTTC.

There are a few counts of this clone. The chain links TRBV28 to TRBJ2-1; 14 positions match TRBD2. J was trimmed by 1 base and V by 4 bases; bases with no gene match: 12. Germline V gene sequence: CDR1 MDHEN, CDR2 SYDVKM. This CDR3 has 20 amino acids. CDR3 DNA sequence: TGTGCCAGCAGTTCCACCGCCGGGACTAGCGGGAGTAGATCCTACAATGAGCAGTTCTTC. Translating it yields CASSSTAGTSGSRSYNEQFF.

The chain recombines TRBV5-6 with TRBJ2-2; 7 positions agree with TRBD1. The trim removed 1 base at V and 4 bases at J, leaving 4 bases unmatched. The germline V gene encodes CDR1 SGHDT and CDR2 YYEEEE. This CDR3 is built from 15 residues. CDR3 residues: CASSLQGGPTGELFF. The CDR3 DNA reads as TGTGCCAGCAGCTTGCAAGGGGGCCCCACCGGGGAGCTGTTTTTT. Combining the CDR3 with reference TRBV5-6 and TRBJ2-2 gives the whole variable domain DAGVTQSPTHLIKTRGQQVTLRCSPKSGHDTVSWYQQALGQGPQFIFQYYEEEERQRGNFPDRFSGHQFPNYSSELNVNALLLGDSALYLCASSLQGGPTGELFFGEGSRLTVL.

The CDR3 DNA is TGTGCCAGCGGAGGGACAGGGTACGGCTACACCTTC. It specifies CASGGTGYGYTF. The chain links TRBV2 to TRBJ1-2; 9 bases fit TRBD1. The germline gives CDR1 SNHLY, CDR2 FYNNEI. V shed 8 bases, J shed 8 bases, and the junction held 6 bases outside the gene matches. The length of the CDR3 is 12 residues.

This clone was detected only once. Other DNA sequences in the same sample also yield this CDR3. This chain links TRBV5-1 with TRBJ2-2, with 7 bases that match TRBD2. The V gene's germline CDR1 is SGHRS and CDR2 YFSETQ. V lost 0 bases and J lost 5; bases outside the gene matches: 1. The CDR3 loop spans 14 amino acids. The CDR3 protein is CASSLGTSTGELFF. The CDR3 nucleotides read TGCGCCAGCAGCTTGGGGACTAGTACCGGGGAGCTGTTTTTT.

This clone was observed a single time. This chain connects TRBV9 to TRBJ1-6; a weak D match, TRBD1 (5 bases). Trimming left V 4 bases short and J 9 bases short, with 29 bases between. The germline V gene has CDR1 SGDLS and CDR2 YYNGEE. This CDR3 contains 19 residues. The CDR3 is CASSPSLGGGGRASSPLHF. As DNA, the CDR3 is TGTGCCAGCAGCCCCTCGCTCGGGGGGGGAGGCAGGGCCAGTTCACCCCTCCACTTT.

This clone was counted between two and nine times. This chain connects TRBV6-5 to TRBJ2-7, with TRBD1 matching 10 bases. The CDR3 loop spans 13 amino acids. V dropped 2 bases and J dropped 6; count of bases not matched to a gene: 1. Germline V gene lookup returns CDR1 MNHEY and CDR2 SVGAGI. The DNA for the CDR3 is TGTGCCAGCAGTTACGGGACAGGGGTCGAGCAGTACTTC. Translation gives CASSYGTGVEQYF.

The chain is built from TRBV18 and TRBJ2-1; D remains ambiguous. The CDR3 length is 12 residues. CDR1 and CDR2 from the germline V gene are KGHSH and LQKENI. V was pared by 4 bases and J by 5 bases, with 6 bases between. The DNA for the CDR3 is TGTGCCAGCTCACTCCGAGACAATGAGCAGTTCTTC. It yields the protein CASSLRDNEQFF.

This rearrangement joins TRBV28 to TRBJ2-7; 9 bases agree with TRBD1. The V gene end was trimmed by 4 bases and the J gene end by 1 base; junction bases not matched to a gene: 2. The CDR3 is 14 residues long. The germline gives CDR1 MDHEN, CDR2 SYDVKM. CDR3 in DNA: TGTGCCAGCAGTTACAGGGGGCTGTCCTACGAGCAGTACTTC. The encoded protein is CASSYRGLSYEQYF.

J is TRBJ1-5 and V is TRBV3-1 (or the pseudogene TRBV3-2); D may be TRBD1 (5 bases). The V gene's germline CDR1 is LGHDT and CDR2 YNNKEL (reference sequence). The CDR3 is 16 amino acids. The V and J ends lost 0 bases and 0 bases respectively, with 9 bases between them. This chain's CDR3 is CASSQDPTGSNQPQHF. DNA for the CDR3: TGTGCCAGCAGCCAAGACCCAACAGGTAGCAATCAGCCCCAGCATTTT.

The chain carries TRBV9 and TRBJ2-3; TRBD2 matches 14 bases. The germline V gene has CDR1 SGDLS and CDR2 YYNGEE. Trimming at V came to 3 bases and at J to 6 bases, leaving 6 bases not matched to a gene. This CDR3 spans 16 amino acids. This chain's CDR3 is CASSAGTSGSGDTQYF. In nucleotides, the CDR3 is TGTGCCAGCAGCGCCGGGACTAGCGGGAGTGGCGATACGCAGTATTTT.

The chain is built from TRBV21-1 and TRBJ2-4; the DNA was not used to check the table's D call, TRBD1. TRBV21-1 is noted as a pseudogene. The CDR3 covers 15 residues. The CDR3 reads CASSRYRVAKNIQYF. DNA for the CDR3: TGTGCCAGCAGCAGATACAGGGTAGCCAAAAACATTCAGTACTTC.

The J gene is TRBJ1-1, the V gene TRBV7-9; 8 bases align to TRBD1. This CDR3 contains 17 residues. Germline values: CDR1 SEHNR, CDR2 FQNEAQ (reference sequence). The V and J ends lost 5 bases and 2 bases, in that order; junction bases with no gene match: 13. DNA for the CDR3: TGTGCCAGCAGCCTCACCGGGCAGGGGGCAAGAAACACTGAAGCTTTCTTT. As protein: CASSLTGQGARNTEAFF.

This chain joins TRBV10-1 and TRBJ2-2, with D unclear. The germline V and J ends were trimmed by 2 bases and 6 bases, with 10 bases remaining between them. Germline V gene data show CDR1 as WNHNN and CDR2 as SYGVQD (reference sequence). The CDR3 extends over 14 amino acids. CDR3 sequence (DNA): TGCGCCAGCAGTGAGAGTCAGTCCTCCGGGGAGCTGTTTTTT. It specifies CASSESQSSGELFF.

V usage is TRBV18 and J usage is TRBJ1-6; 9 nucleotides match TRBD1. The V segment lost 6 bases and the J segment 7 bases; nucleotides outside the gene matches: 10. The CDR3 consists of 16 residues. Per the germline V gene, CDR1 is KGHSH and CDR2 is LQKENI. This chain's CDR3 is CASSVSGTGWNSPLHF. The CDR3 coding sequence is TGTGCCAGCTCGGTTAGCGGGACAGGGTGGAATTCACCCCTCCACTTT.